These T cell receptor beta chains were read from a single sample in a study of T-cell memory formation after mild COVID-19. TCRdb reanalysed the 5' RACE reads using MiXCR and keeps one entry per CDR3 protein. The sample lists 400,000 to 500,000 distinct CDR3 sequences; 20% were seen once. Material: PBMCs or a T cell subset sorted from them (not recorded which). The receptor set was obtained from an adult woman who had mild COVID-19 (a few samples of this study predate the infection). Cell type and time point are not known. Each CDR3 is given with its conserved first and last residue. D genes are given only for firm matches. Expanded clones are given a class, and other clones once, few, many or no size at all.

>few|.|TRBJ1-1|TRBV5-1|12
TGCGCCAGCCTGGGCATGAACACTGAAGCTTTCTTT
CASLGMNTEAFF
>few|TRBD1|TRBJ2-7|TRBV7-9|16
TGTGCCAGCAGCTTAGGCTCCGGACAGGGTTTCAACGAGCAGTACTTC
CASSLGSGQGFNEQYF
>.|TRBD2|TRBJ2-2|TRBV7-8|22
TGTGCCAGCAGCTTACCCCGTACTTGGAGGGAGCGGGGGGGCGAGGGGACCGGGGAGCTGTTTTTT
CASSLPRTWRERGGEGTGELFF
>few|TRBD1|TRBJ2-5|TRBV11-2|14
TGTGCCAGCAGCTTAGCCGGACAGGGTACGACCCAGTACTTC
CASSLAGQGTTQYF
>many|.|TRBJ2-7|TRBV5-1|18
TGCGCCAGCAGCTCGGGGATGTCTTTCGGCAGGGCAACCTACGAGCAGTACTTC
CASSSGMSFGRATYEQYF
>few|.|TRBJ2-2|TRBV24-1|17
TGTGCCACCAGTGATCCTCAACAGGGATTTGTGGCCGGGGAGCTGTTTTTT
CATSDPQQGFVAGELFF
>few|.|TRBJ1-6|TRBV4-1|13
TGCGCCAGCAGCCAACAAAGGGATTCACCCCTCCACTTT
CASSQQRDSPLHF
>few|.|TRBJ2-5|TRBV4-2|15
TGTGCCAGCAGCCACTCAACAGGGTTGATAGAGACCCAGTACTTC
CASSHSTGLIETQYF
>few|TRBD1|TRBJ1-3|TRBV12-3/TRBV12-4|14
TGTGCCAGCAGTGACAGGGGAGCCGGAAACACCATATATTTT
CASSDRGAGNTIYF
>.|.|TRBJ2-7|TRBV5-4|15
TGTGCCAGCAGCTTGGAACAGAGGGGGGGCGTCGAGCAGTACTTC
CASSLEQRGGVEQYF
>few|.|TRBJ1-1|TRBV11-3|14
TGTGCCAGCAGCTTATCATCAGAGGGTACCGAAGCTTTCTTT
CASSLSSEGTEAFF
>many|TRBD2|TRBJ2-5|TRBV7-9|15
TGTGCCAGCAGCCCGGGACTAGCGGGAGGCGAGACCCAGTACTTC
CASSPGLAGGETQYF
>.|.|TRBJ2-7|TRBV12-3/TRBV12-4|15
TGTGCCAGCAGTCCACACCAAGGGGGCTCCTACGAGCAGTACTTC
CASSPHQGGSYEQYF
>.|.|TRBJ1-5|TRBV18|18
TGTGCCAGCTCCCTTAAGCCCCTCCACCGGGACATGGGTCAGCCCCAGCATTTT
CASSLKPLHRDMGQPQHF
>.|.|TRBJ2-5|TRBV11-2|14
TGTGCCAGCAGCTTAATGGGGGGCTGGGAGACCCAGTACTTC
CASSLMGGWETQYF
>.|.|TRBJ1-1|TRBV29-1|11
TGCAGCGTTGGGCCCGGCACTGAAGCTTTCTTT
CSVGPGTEAFF
>few|TRBD1|TRBJ1-5|TRBV7-6|15
TGTGCCAGCAGCTTAGAGGCAGGGGGCGGGCAGCCCCAGCATTTT
CASSLEAGGGQPQHF
>few|.|TRBJ1-1|TRBV7-8|14
TGTGCCAGCAGCTCCCAAGGGCGGAAGACTGAAGCTTTCTTT
CASSSQGRKTEAFF
>many|.|TRBJ2-2|TRBV5-5|16
TGTGCCAGCAGCTTGGCTCCATCCCCCAACACCGGGGAGCTGTTTTTT
CASSLAPSPNTGELFF
>many|.|TRBJ2-7|TRBV20-1|12
TGCAGTGCTAGAGGGGTCTCCTACGAGCAGTACTTC
CSARGVSYEQYF
>few|TRBD1|TRBJ2-1|TRBV18|15
TGTGCCAGCTCCCTTGGACAGGGTGGTCTCAATGAGCAGTTCTTC
CASSLGQGGLNEQFF
>.|.|TRBJ2-7|TRBV12-3/TRBV12-4|13
TGTGCCAGCAGCCCTGGACATTTCTACGAGCAGTACTTC
CASSPGHFYEQYF
>.|.|TRBJ2-2|TRBV28|15
TGTGCCAGCAGTTTAAGACACCTGAACACCGGGGAGCTGTTTTTT
CASSLRHLNTGELFF
>.|TRBD2|TRBJ2-1|TRBV7-8|15
TGTGCCAGCAGCTTCAGCGGGACTAGCTACAATGAGCAGTTCTTC
CASSFSGTSYNEQFF
>.|.|TRBJ2-1|TRBV2|14
TGTGCCAGCGGTCTAGCGAGGGGACACAATGAGCAGTTCTTC
CASGLARGHNEQFF
>.|TRBD2|TRBJ2-3|TRBV6-6|19
TGTGCCAGCGGGTTCACCGGGACTAGCGGGACAAATGGCACAGATACGCAGTATTTT
CASGFTGTSGTNGTDTQYF
>few|.|TRBJ1-1|TRBV7-3|17
TGTGCCAGCAGCTTAGGACTTTTAGTGGCATTGAACACTGAAGCTTTCTTT
CASSLGLLVALNTEAFF
>few|.|TRBJ2-1|TRBV12-3/TRBV12-4|13
TGTGCCAGCAGTTTATGGCCCAACAATGAGCAGTTCTTC
CASSLWPNNEQFF
>.|.|TRBJ1-2|TRBV4-3|15
TGCGCCAGCAGCCAAGGCTCAAGGGGGGGATATGGCTACACCTTC
CASSQGSRGGYGYTF
>many|TRBD2|TRBJ2-1|TRBV4-1|16
TGCGCCAGCAGCCACCCGACTAGCGGACTATACAATGAGCAGTTCTTC
CASSHPTSGLYNEQFF
>few|TRBD1|TRBJ1-5|TRBV5-5|16
TGTGCCAGCAGCTGGGGGGGACAGGGAGGCAATCAGCCCCAGCATTTT
CASSWGGQGGNQPQHF
>few|.|TRBJ1-3|TRBV12-3/TRBV12-4|16
TGTGCCAGCAGTTCATCTTTGACATCCCCTGGAAACACCATATATTTT
CASSSSLTSPGNTIYF
>few|TRBD2|TRBJ2-4|TRBV7-9|17
TGTGCCAGCAGCCCTAGCCTGCTAGCGGGAAGGGGCCTTTTTCAGTACTTC
CASSPSLLAGRGLFQYF
>.|.|TRBJ2-4|TRBV11-2|12
TGTGCCAGCAGCTTAATAGGGGACATTCAGTACTTC
CASSLIGDIQYF
>.|.|TRBJ1-2|TRBV5-1|15
TGCGCCAGCAGCCCTTACAGGGATCCTAACTATGGCTACACCTTC
CASSPYRDPNYGYTF
>.|TRBD2|TRBJ2-7|TRBV6-2/TRBV6-3|17
TGTGCCAGCAGCCTTTTGTTTCCGGGACTAGCCGCCTACGAGCAGTACTTC
CASSLLFPGLAAYEQYF
>few|.|TRBJ2-7|TRBV18|14
TGTGCCAGCTCACCACCGGGAGACTCCTACGAGCAGTACTTC
CASSPPGDSYEQYF
>.|.|TRBJ1-5|TRBV2|12
TGTGCCAGCCATACGTGGGGTCAGCCCCAGCATTTT
CASHTWGQPQHF
>few|.|TRBJ2-5|TRBV4-1|14
TGCGCCAGCAGCCAAGTGGAGGTTCAAGAGACCCAGTACTTC
CASSQVEVQETQYF
>.|.|TRBJ2-1|TRBV6-2/TRBV6-3|17
TGTGCCAGCAGTTACTCGTTGCCGGGACTCTATTACAATGAGCAGTTCTTC
CASSYSLPGLYYNEQFF
>.|.|TRBJ2-7|TRBV4-1|13
TGCGCCAGCAGACCACAGAACTCCTACGAGCAGTACTTC
CASRPQNSYEQYF
>few|.|TRBJ1-2|TRBV12-3/TRBV12-4|14
TGTGCCAGCAGCCCCGACGGGACCCCCTATGGCTACACCTTC
CASSPDGTPYGYTF
>.|TRBD1|TRBJ1-6|TRBV20-1|15
TGCAGTGCTAGAGCTGCCGGGACAGGGGGATCACCCCTCCACTTT
CSARAAGTGGSPLHF
>few|TRBD2|TRBJ2-1|TRBV4-3|15
TGCGCCAGCAGCCCGATCCGACTAGCTGGGAATGAGCAGTTCTTC
CASSPIRLAGNEQFF
>few|TRBD2|TRBJ2-7|TRBV7-9|16
TGTGCCAGCAGCTTACCTCGACTAGCGGGAAGGGGCGAGCAGTACTTC
CASSLPRLAGRGEQYF
>.|TRBD1|TRBJ1-1|TRBV7-9|15
TGTGCCAGCAGCTTCTTCGGGACAGGACACACTGAAGCTTTCTTT
CASSFFGTGHTEAFF